One and the same sample provided the 18 T cell receptor beta chains below, sequenced in a study of graft-versus-host responses after intestinal transplantation (dated by TCRdb to the early 2020s). The time point label of this sample denotes: cells obtained before transplantation from donor or recipient. Library generation was performed with the immunoSEQ multiplex PCR assay. What TCRdb holds here is the immuneACCESS table cut down to in-frame rearrangements. Part of the clones is not present; checked against another copy, under half of the missing clones reflect an unresolved V gene, and the others are unexplained. The sample yields about 50,000 clones; approximately 91% were counted once. Clones ranked in the top ten supply around 2.5% of the sample. No cognate antigen is known for these TCRs. The source was unstimulated CD4+ T cells sorted from spleen or lymph node cells, collected before transplant. The receptors derive from a human donor who was the organ donor for an intestinal transplant.

The CDR3 is CASSSGQGTDTQYF. DNA of the CDR3: TGTGCCAGCAGTTCGGGACAGGGAACAGATACGCAGTATTTT. V is TRBV28 and J is TRBJ2-3; 9 bases match TRBD1. The trim removed 4 bases at V and 3 bases at J, leaving 2 bases unmatched. The length of the CDR3 is 14 residues. CDR1 and CDR2 (germline): MDHEN, SYDVKM.

The rearrangement uses TRBV7-9 and TRBJ1-2, with D unresolved. V was pared by 1 base and J by 2 bases, with 8 bases between. Germline loops: CDR1 SEHNR, CDR2 FQNEAQ (reference sequence). The CDR3 is 14 residues long. CDR3 sequence reads: CASSLGLRNYGYTF. As DNA, the CDR3 is TGTGCCAGCAGCTTAGGGTTGCGGAACTATGGCTACACCTTC.

This sequence joins TRBV10-3 and TRBJ2-5; 8 bases align to TRBD1. The J call may be incorrect, as the DNA end agrees better with TRBJ2-7. The germline V gene encodes CDR1 ENHRY and CDR2 SYGVKD. The CDR3 totals 12 residues. The CDR3 reads CAIRGQGYEQYF. In nucleotides, the CDR3 is TGTGCCATCAGAGGACAGGGTTACGAGCAGTACTTC.

The gene calls are TRBV7-2 and TRBJ2-7; maybe TRBD2 (6 bases). Trimming took 3 bases from V and 5 from J, leaving 8 bases between them. The CDR3 consists of 12 residues. Per the germline V gene, CDR1 is SGHTA and CDR2 is FQGNSA. CDR3 nucleotides: TGTGCCAGCAGCTTTGGGACTCACGAGCAGTACTTC. Its protein product is CASSFGTHEQYF.

The CDR3 DNA reads TGCGCCAGCAGCTTTGGGACTAGCGGCACAGATACGCAGTATTTT. Amino acid sequence: CASSFGTSGTDTQYF. The chain recombines TRBV5-1 with TRBJ2-3, with 10 bases lining up with TRBD2. V gave up 2 bases and J gave up 1 base; unmatched junction bases: 1. The CDR3 spans 15 residues. The germline V gene has CDR1 SGHRS and CDR2 YFSETQ.

The chain couples TRBV6-1 to TRBJ2-2; D is possibly TRBD2 (6 bases). Trimming shortened V by 8 bases and J by 4 bases, and 14 bases separated the two germline ends. There are 14 residues in the CDR3. Germline CDR1 is MNHNS and CDR2 is SASEGT. The CDR3 reads CASGGWRGTGELFF. CDR3 in DNA: TGTGCCAGCGGGGGTTGGCGGGGCACCGGGGAGCTGTTTTTT.

This chain joins TRBV30 and TRBJ2-3, with a weak D call TRBD2 (5 bases). The germline V and J ends were trimmed by 0 bases and 3 bases, with 7 bases remaining between them. This CDR3 contains 13 residues. CDR1 is GTSNPN, CDR2 SVGIG, per germline (reference sequence). CDR3 nucleotides: TGTGCCTGGAGTGTACGGGGAACAGATACGCAGTATTTT. Residues: CAWSVRGTDTQYF.

The gene calls are TRBV7-8 and TRBJ2-3; D may be TRBD1 or TRBD2 (5 bases each). Germline V gives CDR1 SGHVS, CDR2 FQNEAQ. V was cut by 8 bases and J by 4 bases, with 10 bases left in between. The CDR3 loop spans 12 amino acids. CDR3 nucleotide sequence: TGTGCCAGCGGGACGGGCCCAGATACGCAGTATTTT. This sequence encodes CASGTGPDTQYF.

The genes are TRBV6-5 and TRBJ1-3, with a possible D match to TRBD1 (5 bases). The germline V gene has CDR1 MNHEY and CDR2 SVGAGI. This CDR3 spans 15 amino acids. V was trimmed by 6 bases and J by 0 bases, leaving 12 bases between them. CDR3 in amino acids: CASSLTGSSGNTIYF. The DNA of the CDR3 is TGTGCCAGCAGCTTAACAGGTTCCTCTGGAAACACCATATATTTT.

V gene TRBV10-3 combines with J gene TRBJ2-5; 8 bases align to TRBD2. Germline V CDR1 and CDR2: ENHRY, SYGVKD. The V and J ends lost 11 bases and 5 bases, in that order; junction bases with no gene match: 16. The CDR3 is made up of 15 amino acids. The CDR3 bases are TGTGCCTCCCGTGGGGGAGCGGGAGAGGGCGAGACCCAGTACTTC. It encodes CASRGGAGEGETQYF.

This chain joins TRBV19 and TRBJ2-7; 11 nucleotides align to TRBD1. There are 13 residues in the CDR3. J was trimmed by 4 bases and V by 7 bases; bases with no gene match: 3. Germline V gives CDR1 LNHDA, CDR2 SQIVND (reference sequence). The CDR3 bases are TGTGCCAGTACCGGGACAGGGGGTTACGAGCAGTACTTC. It translates to CASTGTGGYEQYF.

In this sample, this clone turned up a few times. The chain joins TRBV4-3 to TRBJ1-3, with D possibly matching TRBD1 (6 bases). The germline CDR1 and CDR2 sequences are LGHNA and YSLEER. V was trimmed by 0 bases and J by 6 bases, leaving 12 bases between them. CDR3 length equals 15 residues. CDR3 residues: CASSQEGRGANTIYF. CDR3 coding DNA: TGCGCCAGCAGCCAAGAGGGCAGGGGAGCAAACACCATATATTTT.

J is TRBJ1-1 and V is TRBV19; 11 bases align to TRBD1. The CDR3 extends over 16 amino acids. Germline V gene lookup returns CDR1 LNHDA and CDR2 SQIVND (reference sequence). The V and J ends lost 5 bases and 1 base, in that order; junction bases with no gene match: 6. The CDR3 DNA sequence: TGTGCCAGTAGTGTGGACAGGGGGCGTTCGAACACTGAAGCTTTCTTT. Translated: CASSVDRGRSNTEAFF.

The chain recombines TRBV6-6 with TRBJ1-2; D is possibly TRBD1 (5 bases). The germline gives CDR1 MNHNY, CDR2 SVGAGI (reference sequence). Trimming took 2 bases from V and 7 from J, leaving 14 bases between them. This CDR3 spans 14 amino acids. CDR3 nucleotides: TGTGCCAGCAGTTACCTCGACAGTATTAGTGGCTACACCTTC. Translating gives CASSYLDSISGYTF.

Notes on this clone: Other DNA sequences in the sample encode the same CDR3. The chain couples TRBV28 to TRBJ1-2; 7 nucleotides match TRBD1. J lost 4 bases, V lost 2 bases, and 1 base had no gene match. The V gene's germline CDR1 is MDHEN and CDR2 SYDVKM. The CDR3 has 13 amino acids. The CDR3 protein is CASSLAGGYGYTF. CDR3 DNA: TGTGCCAGCAGTTTAGCAGGGGGCTATGGCTACACCTTC.

The genes are TRBV21-1 and TRBJ1-5; the D call in the table, TRBD1, was not verified against the DNA. TRBV21-1 is reported as a pseudogene. CDR3 length equals 13 residues. CDR3 sequence: CASSKRTGGVQHF. DNA of the CDR3: TGTGCCAGCAGCAAAAGGACAGGGGGTGTCCAGCATTTT.

The chain employs TRBV6-1 and TRBJ1-2; 7 nucleotides line up with TRBD1. This CDR3 region has 13 residues. With V trimmed by 1 base and J by 8 bases, 4 bases remained unmatched. Germline CDR1 is MNHNS and CDR2 is SASEGT. The CDR3 coding sequence is TGTGCCAGCAGTGAAGAGAAGACAGGGGGCTACACCTTC. It translates to CASSEEKTGGYTF.

The chain uses TRBV11-3 and TRBJ2-2; tentative D call: TRBD1 (6 bases). V gave up 0 bases and J gave up 4 bases, with 9 bases separating them. The CDR3 totals 15 residues. CDR1 SGHNT and CDR2 YENEEA come from the germline V gene. CDR3 nucleotides: TGTGCCAGCAGCTTAGATGGGGGCAGCACCGGGGAGCTGTTTTTT. Its translation: CASSLDGGSTGELFF.